Detailed here is one T cell receptor (beta chain). What it binds is unknown. The entirety of the isolated RNA underwent reverse transcription, so expressed TCRB transcripts were sequenced. The assay was immunoSEQ multiplex PCR, and TCRdb's table has in-frame clones only and misses some. The profile covers 900,000 or so clones, with roughly 17% appearing a single time and about 0.02% taken by the ten largest. This sample was included in a study of beta chain features in type 1 diabetes. Overall study: Across all samples, fewer than 140 million sorted cells were examined.

The study, taken as a whole, reports: Any HLA type influence on TCRB rearrangement was left unresolved here.

Trimming took 6 bases from V and 2 from J, leaving 7 bases between them. The CDR3 extends over 13 amino acids. CDR1 and CDR2 (germline): MNHNY, SVGAGI (reference sequence). Each sorted population was over 95% pure. What was sequenced was naive CD4+ T cells from blood. The source of this sequence is a woman aged 18 to 35 in good health. The chain carries TRBV6-6 and TRBJ2-2; no reliable D call. Here the CDR3 DNA reads TGTGCCAGCAGCCAAGAAAACACCGGGGAGCTGTTTTTT. It translates to CASSQENTGELFF.